This T cell receptor (beta chain) originates from a study of blood T cell repertoires in COVID-19. About the research overall: COVID-19 samples collected from the United States, Italy and Spain covered acute and convalescent phases. The analysed material was cDNA or gDNA that came from T cells, B-cell-depleted T cells, or PBMCs.

The CDR3 has 15 residues. Trimming shortened V by 0 bases and J by 1 base, and 10 bases separated the two germline ends. Per germline, CDR1 SGHTA and CDR2 FQGNSA. Authors' processing steps: Cell counts per sample came from amplifying reference gene primers. The table came from immunoSEQ multiplex PCR; TCRdb's copy has only in-frame clones and leaves some out. Clonal size and the V and J genes are those of that table, whereas D and trimming came from the DNA. The sample holds around 100,000 clones, around 88% seen once. The sequence derives from a human donor in a cohort sampled during active COVID-19. The chain recombines TRBV7-2 with TRBJ2-7, with D possibly matching TRBD2 (6 bases). The source material was peripheral blood. CDR3 protein: CASSLARGLSYEQYF. The CDR3 DNA follows: TGTGCCAGCAGCTTAGCCCGGGGACTTTCCTACGAGCAGTACTTC.